One and the same sample provided the 13 T cell receptor beta chains below, sequenced in a study of blood T cell repertoires in COVID-19. Using immunoSEQ multiplex PCR, the repertoire was profiled, and TCRdb retains in-frame clones only, with some absent. The data contain approximately 450,000 clones, approximately 90% of them seen just once; the ten biggest clones take up about 4.3%. Sequenced input: peripheral blood. The receptors stem from a woman between 25 and 40 years old with acute or convalescent COVID-19.

The V call is TRBV4-1, the J call TRBJ2-6; 10 nucleotides align to TRBD2. Germline CDR1 is MGHRA and CDR2 is YSYEKL. CDR3 length equals 17 residues. V shed 2 bases, J shed 3 bases, and the junction held 4 bases outside the gene matches. The CDR3 protein is CASSQSGGAGGANVLTF. The CDR3, as DNA: TGCGCCAGCAGCCAAAGCGGGGGGGCCGGTGGGGCCAACGTCCTGACTTTC.

The rearrangement joins TRBV19 to TRBJ2-1; TRBD1 matches at 7 bases. There are 14 residues in the CDR3. V lost 6 bases to trimming and J lost 0 bases; unmatched junction nucleotides: 2. Germline CDR1 and CDR2: LNHDA and SQIVND (reference sequence). DNA for the CDR3: TGTGCCAGTAGAACAGGGGTCTCCTACAATGAGCAGTTCTTC. Protein sequence: CASRTGVSYNEQFF.

This chain connects TRBV7-6 to TRBJ2-7, with D maybe TRBD1 (6 bases). This CDR3 is built from 13 residues. V gave up 5 bases and J gave up 2 bases, with 10 bases separating them. CDR1 is SGHVS and CDR2 is FNYEAQ in the germline V gene. This chain's CDR3 is CASSPGVPYEQYF. CDR3 DNA: TGTGCCAGCAGCCCAGGGGTCCCCTACGAGCAGTACTTC. The full variable domain, completed using reference TRBV7-6 and TRBJ2-7, is GAGVSQSPRYKVTKRGQDVALRCDPISGHVSLYWYRQALGQGPEFLTYFNYEAQQDKSGLPNDRFSAERPEGSISTLTIQRTEQRDSAMYRCASSPGVPYEQYFGPGTRLTVT.

V is TRBV5-4 and J is TRBJ2-3, with 9 positions matching TRBD2. CDR1 is SGHNT, CDR2 YYREEE, per germline (reference sequence). The CDR3 covers 17 residues. V was clipped by 5 bases and J by 6 bases; unmatched bases: 16. The CDR3 loop reads CASSWGGAGGRSDTQYF. CDR3 nucleotide sequence: TGTGCCAGCAGTTGGGGTGGTGCGGGGGGGCGGTCGGATACGCAGTATTTT.

The rearrangement uses TRBV28 and TRBJ1-3, with D unresolved. The germline V and J ends were trimmed by 4 bases and 0 bases, with 4 bases remaining between them. Germline V CDR1 and CDR2: MDHEN, SYDVKM. This CDR3 is built from 13 residues. The CDR3 DNA reads TGTGCCAGCAGTTCCCACTCTGGAAACACCATATATTTT. The encoded protein is CASSSHSGNTIYF.

The chain uses TRBV14 and TRBJ2-5, with 16 bases lining up with TRBD2. CDR1 and CDR2 from the germline V gene are SGHDN and FVKESK. The CDR3 runs 17 residues. The J segment lost 0 bases and the V segment lost 3 bases, leaving 1 base of the junction unmatched. The CDR3 here is CASSQGLAGGDQETQYF. CDR3 coding DNA: TGTGCCAGCAGCCAGGGACTAGCGGGGGGGGACCAAGAGACCCAGTACTTC. Based on the CDR3 plus reference TRBV14 and TRBJ2-5, the full variable domain is EAGVTQFPSHSVIEKGQTVTLRCDPISGHDNLYWYRRVMGKEIKFLLHFVKESKQDESGMPNNRFLAERTGGTYSTLKVQPAELEDSGVYFCASSQGLAGGDQETQYFGPGTRLLVL.

The chain recombines TRBV30 with TRBJ2-3, with 13 bases aligning to TRBD2. Trimming removed 2 bases from V and 1 base from J; junction bases left unmatched: 9. Germline assignment: CDR1 GTSNPN and CDR2 SVGIG (reference sequence). CDR3 length: 18 amino acids. The CDR3 region has the DNA TGTGCCTGGAGTTTTGGGGGACTAGCGGGGTACGGCACAGATACGCAGTATTTT. Its protein is CAWSFGGLAGYGTDTQYF.

The J gene is TRBJ2-1, the V gene TRBV27; 9 nucleotides match TRBD2. Per the germline V gene, CDR1 is MNHEY and CDR2 is SMNVEV (reference sequence). This CDR3 is 15 amino acids long. J gave up 3 bases and V 6 bases, and 6 bases lay outside the gene matches. The CDR3 DNA is TGTGCCAGCAGAGCGAGCGGGGGGTTCTACAATGAGCAGTTCTTC. This sequence encodes CASRASGGFYNEQFF.

The V call is TRBV11-2, the J call TRBJ2-7, with 7 bases identical to TRBD2. There are 17 residues in the CDR3. The V segment lost 5 bases and the J segment 2 bases; nucleotides outside the gene matches: 15. Germline CDR1 SGHAT, CDR2 FQNNGV. The CDR3 loop is CASSRLNPASGPYEQYF. CDR3 DNA sequence: TGTGCCAGCAGCCGCCTAAATCCGGCTAGCGGACCCTACGAGCAGTACTTC.

In this sample, this clone turned up once. V and J are TRBV10-3 and TRBJ2-2; 7 positions agree with TRBD1. CDR3 length: 14 residues. J was trimmed by 4 bases and V by 10 bases; bases with no gene match: 9. The germline V gene has CDR1 ENHRY and CDR2 SYGVKD. CDR3 residues: CATREGASTGELFF. DNA for the CDR3: TGTGCCACAAGAGAGGGGGCTTCCACCGGGGAGCTGTTTTTT.

This rearrangement joins TRBV5-6 to TRBJ1-2; D is uncertain. The V and J ends lost 2 bases and 3 bases respectively, with 11 bases between them. Per the germline V gene, CDR1 is SGHDT and CDR2 is YYEEEE. This CDR3 has 14 amino acids. The CDR3 region has the DNA TGTGCCAGCAGCTTCTCGGACTCCTACTATGGCTACACCTTC. Amino acid sequence: CASSFSDSYYGYTF.

This chain links TRBV2 with TRBJ2-7; maybe TRBD1 (6 bases). CDR1 and CDR2 (germline): SNHLY, FYNNEI. Trimming took off 6 bases at V and 5 bases at J, with 17 bases between the two ends. The length of the CDR3 is 14 residues. CDR3 bases: TGTGCCAGCAGAAGCCACAGGGATTCCCACGAGCAGTACTTC. Protein: CASRSHRDSHEQYF.

The V gene is TRBV11-2, the J gene TRBJ1-1; D is unclear. Between the trimmed V and J ends, which lost 0 bases and 1 base, there was a span of 9 bases. The CDR3 runs to 15 residues. CDR1 is SGHAT, CDR2 FQNNGV, per germline. CDR3 protein: CASSLESFQNTEAFF. The DNA of the CDR3 is TGTGCCAGCAGCTTAGAGAGCTTCCAGAACACTGAAGCTTTCTTT.